This T cell receptor beta chain emerged from a study of cytomegalovirus exposure and HLA in healthy donors. The PCR employed 60 Vbeta primers together with 13 Jbeta primers. Profiled with immunoSEQ multiplex PCR; TCRdb holds only in-frame clones, not every one. Of roughly 140,000 clones in the sample, around 80% were seen once. The sequence was collected from a man aged 25 to 40 in good health and CMV-seropositive. The specimen was PBMCs.

The CDR3, as DNA: TGTGCCAGCAGCTTCGGGACAGGGGTCTACGAGCAGTACTTC. Its translation: CASSFGTGVYEQYF. The V and J genes are TRBV11-2 and TRBJ2-7; 10 positions agree with TRBD1. The CDR3 consists of 14 residues. The germline V gene encodes CDR1 SGHAT and CDR2 FQNNGV. V lost 3 bases and J lost 3; bases outside the gene matches: 2.